This T cell receptor beta chain was profiled in a study of neurological immune-mediated disorders. Germline CDR1 reads SGHRS; CDR2 reads YFSETQ. The CDR3 has 14 amino acids. J lost 8 bases, V lost 0 bases, and 6 bases had no gene match. MiXCR was run by TCRdb on the 5' RACE reads, yielding one entry per CDR3 protein. The table records 110,000 or so distinct CDR3 sequences, roughly 3.2% of them present only once. This clonotype was counted ten times or more. Its antigen remains unidentified. Broader study findings: The repertoires of 18 of 34 multiple sclerosis patients fell into one related-CDR3 cluster (a possible signature) under phylogenetic grouping. Private repertoires in all groups were suggested by the finding that expanded clones across subjects shared no CDR3 amino acid sequences.

This chain links TRBV5-1 with TRBJ1-2; 8 nucleotides match TRBD1. This TCR came from a woman aged 25 to 39 with multiple sclerosis. The sample taken for sequencing was PBMCs. The CDR3 nucleotides are TGCGCCAGCAGCTTGGGGAAACAGGGGGACGGCTACACCTTC. Translated: CASSLGKQGDGYTF.